This note documents a single T cell receptor beta chain sequence. Its antigen remains unknown. This entry comes from a study of cytomegalovirus exposure and HLA in healthy donors. The study, taken as a whole, reports: When a later analysis compared HLA-associated TCR beta chains with equally common others, the HLA-associated chains turned out to be more clonally expanded and to have lower generation probabilities.

Amplification used 60 Vbeta primers and 13 Jbeta primers. Produced via immunoSEQ multiplex PCR; TCRdb's table is partial and in-frame only. This sample has around 130,000 clones, with about 62% found just once. The CDR3 totals 13 residues. Trimming left V 3 bases short and J 3 bases short, with 7 bases between. Per the germline V gene, CDR1 is LNHDA and CDR2 is SQIVND (reference sequence). The chain uses TRBV19 and TRBJ2-3; tentatively, D is TRBD1 (5 bases). The clonotype originates from a woman in her thirties or forties in good health and CMV-seropositive. Material: PBMCs. The CDR3 loop is CASSIDSTDTQYF. The CDR3 DNA reads as TGTGCCAGTAGTATCGACAGTACAGATACGCAGTATTTT.